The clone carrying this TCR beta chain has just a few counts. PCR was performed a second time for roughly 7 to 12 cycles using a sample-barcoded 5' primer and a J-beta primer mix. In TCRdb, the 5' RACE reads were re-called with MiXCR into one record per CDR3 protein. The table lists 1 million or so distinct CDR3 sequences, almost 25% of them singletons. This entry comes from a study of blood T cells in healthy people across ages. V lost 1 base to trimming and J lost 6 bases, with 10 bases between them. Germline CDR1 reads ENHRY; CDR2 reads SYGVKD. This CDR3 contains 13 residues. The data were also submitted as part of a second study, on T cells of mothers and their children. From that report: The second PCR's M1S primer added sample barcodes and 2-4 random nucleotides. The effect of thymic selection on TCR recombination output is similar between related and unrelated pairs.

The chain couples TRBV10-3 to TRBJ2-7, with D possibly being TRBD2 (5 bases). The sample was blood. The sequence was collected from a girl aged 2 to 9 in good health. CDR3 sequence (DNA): TGTGCCATCAGTGAGTGGGAGTGGGGCGAGCAGTACTTC. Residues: CAISEWEWGEQYF.